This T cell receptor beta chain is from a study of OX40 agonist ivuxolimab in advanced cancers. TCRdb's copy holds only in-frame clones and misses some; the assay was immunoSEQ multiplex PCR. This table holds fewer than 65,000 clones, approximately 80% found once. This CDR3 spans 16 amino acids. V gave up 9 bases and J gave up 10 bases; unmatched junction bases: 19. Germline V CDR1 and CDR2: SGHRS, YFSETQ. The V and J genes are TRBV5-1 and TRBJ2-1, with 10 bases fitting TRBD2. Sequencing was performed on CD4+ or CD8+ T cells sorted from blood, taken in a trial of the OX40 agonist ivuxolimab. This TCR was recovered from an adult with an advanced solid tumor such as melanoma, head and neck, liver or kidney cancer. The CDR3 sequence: CATAPLRSGGAGEQFF. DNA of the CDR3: TGCGCCACCGCCCCACTAAGGAGCGGGGGGGCAGGGGAGCAGTTCTTC.